This T cell receptor beta chain was sequenced in a study of early T cells in non-severe SARS-CoV-2 infection. Looking at the study overall: Sequencing was performed on bulk RNA from unsorted whole blood, leaving chains unpaired.

Study results and caveats: VDJdb-based annotation leaned toward anti-spike CD8 responses and missed private and CD4 specificities.

This clonotype came up a few times. Its antigen is unknown. Each single cDNA molecule received a unique molecular identifier. TCRdb re-called the 5' RACE reads through MiXCR, storing one row per CDR3 protein. The sample lists some 88,000 distinct CDR3 sequences; 16% were seen once. The V gene end was trimmed by 0 bases and the J gene end by 7 bases; junction bases not matched to a gene: 11. CDR3 length: 17 amino acids. Germline V gene data show CDR1 as MGHRA and CDR2 as YSYEKL. This chain links TRBV4-1 with TRBJ2-1; the match to TRBD2 covers 8 bases. The sequence came from an adult who was a healthcare worker with PCR-confirmed SARS-CoV-2 infection or an uninfected control (not recorded which). Here the sequenced sample was whole blood, taken at baseline. In nucleotides, the CDR3 is TGCGCCAGCAGCCAAGACCCCGGGACTAGGGGAGGGAATGAGCAGTTCTTC. Translating it yields CASSQDPGTRGGNEQFF.